This T cell receptor (beta chain) was observed in a study of cytotoxic CD8 clonotypes in ibrutinib-treated CLL. TCRdb keeps only in-frame clones here, not all; method: immunoSEQ multiplex PCR. The data contain 150,000 to 200,000 clones, roughly 72% of them seen just once; the ten biggest clones take up about an eighth. The CDR3 is 13 residues long. Trimming took off 5 bases at V and 4 bases at J, with 12 bases between the two ends. Germline V CDR1 and CDR2: SGHAT, FQNNGV. The clonotype comes from a human donor with chronic lymphocytic leukemia. This chain uses TRBV11-2 with TRBJ2-7; perhaps TRBD1 as D (6 bases). Material: PBMCs, obtained after 24 months of ibrutinib treatment. The chain's CDR3 is CASSPKGVYEQYF. DNA for the CDR3: TGTGCCAGCAGCCCCAAGGGGGTATACGAGCAGTACTTC.